These T cell receptor beta chains were read from a single sample in a study of T-cell memory formation after mild COVID-19. MiXCR, run by TCRdb on the 5' RACE reads, gives a single entry per CDR3 protein. The profile shows fewer than 350,000 distinct CDR3 sequences, approximately 15% of them singletons. The source material was PBMCs or a T cell subset sorted from them (not recorded which). The receptors were sampled from a man aged 18 to 35 who had mild COVID-19 (a few samples of this study predate the infection). Cell type and time point are not known. Each CDR3 is given with its conserved first and last residue. Each record gives: J gene, clone size, D gene, V gene, CDR3 DNA, CDR3 protein. D genes are given only for firm matches. Some rows have no size entry. The others give once, few or many, or a class for an expanded clone.

>TRBJ2-6|few|TRBD2|TRBV20-1
TGCAGTGCCAGAGGGAGGGGACGTGATGGGGCCAACGTCCTGACTTTC
CSARGRGRDGANVLTF
>TRBJ1-2|few|.|TRBV11-2
TGTGCCAGCGGGGGACTGAACTATGGCTACACCTTC
CASGGLNYGYTF
>TRBJ2-5|.|.|TRBV5-1
TGCGCCAGCAGCCACTACAGGAACCAAGAGACCCAGTACTTC
CASSHYRNQETQYF
>TRBJ2-4|.|TRBD2|TRBV4-1
TGCGCCAGCAGCCAAGTGGCGGGGGGCGGGGACATTCAGTACTTC
CASSQVAGGGDIQYF
>TRBJ2-2|.|TRBD2|TRBV29-1
TGCAGCGTGGAGGGAGGGGATGATCCTACCGGGGAGCTGTTTTTT
CSVEGGDDPTGELFF
>TRBJ2-5|few|.|TRBV5-1
TGCGCCAGCAGCGCCGACTCACGGGAGACCCAGTACTTC
CASSADSRETQYF
>TRBJ1-3|.|TRBD1|TRBV12-3/TRBV12-4
TGTGCCAGCAGTCGACAGGGAAGCTCTGGAAACACCATATATTTT
CASSRQGSSGNTIYF
>TRBJ2-1|few|.|TRBV20-1
TGCAGTGCTAGAGATAGAGGGGAACGGTTCTTC
CSARDRGERFF
>TRBJ1-3|.|.|TRBV9
TGTGCCAGCAGCGTAGGGTCGACCATCTCTGGAAACACCATATATTTT
CASSVGSTISGNTIYF
>TRBJ1-2|.|.|TRBV5-4
TGTGCCAGCGGGGGAGTGGGGTACTATGGCTACACCTTC
CASGGVGYYGYTF
>TRBJ1-2|few|.|TRBV5-6
TGTGCCAGCAGCTTCCGGGCCTTACTCCGTTATGGCTACACCTTC
CASSFRALLRYGYTF
>TRBJ1-1|.|TRBD1|TRBV20-1
TGCAGTGCTTGGGGGAGGACAGGGGAGAACACTGAAGCTTTCTTT
CSAWGRTGENTEAFF
>TRBJ2-3|.|TRBD1|TRBV7-9
TGTGCCAGCAGTTTCGGACAGGGTATCGATACGCAGTATTTT
CASSFGQGIDTQYF
>TRBJ2-7|few|.|TRBV12-3/TRBV12-4
TGTGCCAGCAGACGGACGGCGACCTACGAGCAGTACTTC
CASRRTATYEQYF
>TRBJ2-3|many|.|TRBV7-9
TGTGCCAGCAGCTCGAGGCCGGGAGTCCTTAGCACAGATACGCAGTATTTT
CASSSRPGVLSTDTQYF
>TRBJ2-7|.|.|TRBV19
TGTGCCAGTAGTGTGACCGGGACAACCTACGAGCAGTACTTC
CASSVTGTTYEQYF
>TRBJ2-6|few|.|TRBV20-1
TGCAGTGCTAGTGCGGTTTCCTTGGTGGGGGCCAACGTCCTGACTTTC
CSASAVSLVGANVLTF
>TRBJ1-1|few|.|TRBV6-2/TRBV6-3
TGTGCCAGCAGTTACTCTCAAGGCTGGAACACTGAAGCTTTCTTT
CASSYSQGWNTEAFF
>TRBJ2-1|.|TRBD2|TRBV7-6
TGTGCCAGCAGCTTTTCGCTAGCGGAGAGCTCCTACAATGAGCAGTTCTTC
CASSFSLAESSYNEQFF
>TRBJ2-6|few|.|TRBV27
TGTGCCAGCAGCCACCAGGGGATCTCTGGGGCCAACGTCCTGACTTTC
CASSHQGISGANVLTF
>TRBJ2-7|.|.|TRBV2
TGTGCCAGCAGTGAAGGCTGGGGTTACTACGAGCAGTACTTC
CASSEGWGYYEQYF
>TRBJ2-2|.|.|TRBV28
TGTGCCAGCAGTTTTCTTCGTGGGGAGCTGTTTTTT
CASSFLRGELFF
>TRBJ2-3|.|TRBD2|TRBV6-5
TGTGCCAGCAGTTACTCGGGAAGGAGCGGGGGGTACACAGATACGCAGTATTTT
CASSYSGRSGGYTDTQYF
>TRBJ1-2|few|.|TRBV4-1
TGCGCCAGCAGCCAAGAACCGGGTAACTATGGCTACACCTTC
CASSQEPGNYGYTF
>TRBJ1-1|.|.|TRBV6-6
TGTGCCAGCAGTTACACCGGGGCCTCCACTGAAGCTTTCTTT
CASSYTGASTEAFF
>TRBJ2-2|many|.|TRBV3-1
TGTGCCAGCAGCCGCGGTGGGGACGGGGAGCTGTTTTTT
CASSRGGDGELFF
>TRBJ2-1|.|TRBD2|TRBV2
TGTGCCAGCAGTGGCGATTTAGCGGGGGGCCCTTACAATGAGCAGTTCTTC
CASSGDLAGGPYNEQFF
>TRBJ2-1|.|TRBD2|TRBV6-6
TGTGCCAGCAGTGACTTGGCTAGCGGGTACAATGAGCAGTTCTTC
CASSDLASGYNEQFF
>TRBJ2-6|.|.|TRBV5-1
TGCGCCAGCAGCTTGGAATCGGGGCCCGGGGCCAACGTCCTGACTTTC
CASSLESGPGANVLTF